This T cell receptor (beta chain) appears in the sequencing data of a study of cytomegalovirus exposure and HLA in healthy donors. Whole-study results and caveats: A missense variant in DCLRE1C was later tied to TCR beta V- and J-gene trimming. Presence/absence analyses rested on an assumption that sequencing depth was roughly uniform across donors. Investigators reported around 150 TCR beta chains as tied to cytomegalovirus.

Amplification used 60 Vbeta primers and 13 Jbeta primers. In the authors' methods: Tens of millions of unique TCR beta chains, 8.5 million to 14 million shared, were counted in a later analysis. Profiled with immunoSEQ multiplex PCR; TCRdb holds only in-frame clones, not every one. From that table come the V and J calls and clone size; the DNA was used to work out D and trimming. The sample table sets out approximately 110,000 clones. On this clone: What it recognizes is unknown.

Sequencing used PBMCs. The receptor was isolated from a man aged 30 to 39 in good health and CMV-seronegative.

Here the CDR3 DNA reads TGTGCCAGCAGTGAATCTCCGGTTTATACGCAGTATTTT. Translation: CASSESPVYTQYF. The chain couples TRBV6-1 to TRBJ2-3; D is unclear. Trimming left V 2 bases short and J 7 bases short, with 10 bases between. Looked up from germline, CDR1 is MNHNS and CDR2 is SASEGT. The CDR3 consists of 13 residues.